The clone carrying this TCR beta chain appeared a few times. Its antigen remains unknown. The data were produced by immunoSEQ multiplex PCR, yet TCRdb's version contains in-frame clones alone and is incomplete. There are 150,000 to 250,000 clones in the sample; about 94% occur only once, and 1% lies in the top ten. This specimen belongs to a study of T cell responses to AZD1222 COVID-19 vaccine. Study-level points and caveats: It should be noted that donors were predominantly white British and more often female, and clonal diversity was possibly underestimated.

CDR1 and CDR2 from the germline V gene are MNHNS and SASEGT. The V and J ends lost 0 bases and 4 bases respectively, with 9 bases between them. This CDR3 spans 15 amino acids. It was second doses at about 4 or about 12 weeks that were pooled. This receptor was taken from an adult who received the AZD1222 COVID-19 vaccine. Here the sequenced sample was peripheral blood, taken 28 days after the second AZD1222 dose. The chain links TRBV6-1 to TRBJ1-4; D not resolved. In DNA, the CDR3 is TGTGCCAGCAGTGAAGCGATCCGGTTTAATGAAAAACTGTTTTTT. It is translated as CASSEAIRFNEKLFF.